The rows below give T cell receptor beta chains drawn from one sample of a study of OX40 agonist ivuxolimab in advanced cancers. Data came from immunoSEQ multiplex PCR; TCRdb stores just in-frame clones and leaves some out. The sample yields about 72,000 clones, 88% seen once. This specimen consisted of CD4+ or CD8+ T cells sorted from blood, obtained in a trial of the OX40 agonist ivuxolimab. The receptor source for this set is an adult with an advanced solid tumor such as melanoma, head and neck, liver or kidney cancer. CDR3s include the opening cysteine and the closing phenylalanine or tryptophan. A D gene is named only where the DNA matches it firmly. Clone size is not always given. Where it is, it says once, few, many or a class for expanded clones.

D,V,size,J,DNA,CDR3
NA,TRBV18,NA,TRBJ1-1,TGTGCCAGCCGTGGAGTGGAGGCCGGAGAAGCTTTCTTT,CASRGVEAGEAFF
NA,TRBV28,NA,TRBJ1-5,TGTGCCAGCAGTTTAGAGAGGTCGCATCAGCCCCAGCATTTT,CASSLERSHQPQHF
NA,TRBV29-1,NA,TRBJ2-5,TGCAGCGTTGAGGGGGGTAGCGAGACCCAGTACTTC,CSVEGGSETQYF
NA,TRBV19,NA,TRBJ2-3,TGTGCCAGTAGTAGGGGCGGTACGCAGTATTTT,CASSRGGTQYF
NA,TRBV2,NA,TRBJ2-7,TGTGCCAGCAGTGAAGGGGGGGCCTACGAGCAGTACTTC,CASSEGGAYEQYF
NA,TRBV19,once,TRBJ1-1,TGTGCCAGTACTATGGGCGGCACGCAAATAAACACTGAAGCTTTCTTT,CASTMGGTQINTEAFF
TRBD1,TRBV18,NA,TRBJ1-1,TGTGCCAGCTCACCTCAATTAACAGGGGACACTGAAGCTTTCTTT,CASSPQLTGDTEAFF
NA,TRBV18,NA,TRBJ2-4,TGTGCCAGCTCAGAGGGTTTCATTCAGTACTTC,CASSEGFIQYF
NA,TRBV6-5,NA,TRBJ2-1,TGTGCCTCCTCTGAGGGCTCGGGGACCTACAATGAGCAGTTCTTC,CASSEGSGTYNEQFF
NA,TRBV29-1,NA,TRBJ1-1,TGCAGCGCTGGAGTCACGGACAGAAACACTGAAGCTTTCTTT,CSAGVTDRNTEAFF
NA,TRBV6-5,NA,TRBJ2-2,TGTGCCAGCATCCAGGATTCCACCGGGGAGCTGTTTTTT,CASIQDSTGELFF
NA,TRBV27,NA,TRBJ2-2,TGTGCCAGCGGTCGTAATCCCCGGTCCGGGGAGCTGTTTTTT,CASGRNPRSGELFF
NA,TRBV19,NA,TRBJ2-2,TGTGCCAGTAGTGGGGCGGGGAACACCGGGGAGCTGTTTTTT,CASSGAGNTGELFF
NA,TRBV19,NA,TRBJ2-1,TGTGCCAGTAGTATGGGGGCGGGGGAGCAGTTCTTC,CASSMGAGEQFF
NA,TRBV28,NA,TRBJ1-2,TGTGCCACCACCCCACCGGGGGCAGGTGGCTACACCTTC,CATTPPGAGGYTF
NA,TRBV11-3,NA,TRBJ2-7,TGTGCCAGCAGCTTGGACAGTACCTACGAGCAGTACTTC,CASSLDSTYEQYF
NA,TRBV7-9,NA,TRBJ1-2,TGTGCCAGCAGCCCCGAGACTAACTATGGCTACACCTTC,CASSPETNYGYTF
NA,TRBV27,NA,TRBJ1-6,TGTGCCAGCAGTTTTAGGACAGCAGAAGCCTCACCCCTCCACTTT,CASSFRTAEASPLHF
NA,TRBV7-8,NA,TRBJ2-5,TGTGCCAGCAGCTTAGGACAGACGATACCAAAGACCCAGTACTTC,CASSLGQTIPKTQYF
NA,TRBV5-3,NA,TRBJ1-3,TGTGCCAGAAGCAAACAGGGCTATGGGGGCACCATATATTTT,CARSKQGYGGTIYF
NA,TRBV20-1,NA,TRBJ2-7,TGCAGTGCTAGAATCGAGTACGAGCAGTACTTC,CSARIEYEQYF
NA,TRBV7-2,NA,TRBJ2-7,TGTGCCAGCAGCTCCCTCCCAGGGACCTCCTACGAGCAGTACTTC,CASSSLPGTSYEQYF
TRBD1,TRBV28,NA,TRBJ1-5,TGTGCCAGCAGCCTGACAGGGGCCCGGCTCCTGGGTAGCAATCAGCCCCAGCATTTT,CASSLTGARLLGSNQPQHF
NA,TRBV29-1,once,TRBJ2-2,TGCAGCGGCCAGCACACCGGGGAGCTGTTTTTT,CSGQHTGELFF
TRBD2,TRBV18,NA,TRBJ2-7,TGTGCCAGCTCACCCCTCGGTTGGACTAGCGGGAGAACCGAGCAGTACTTC,CASSPLGWTSGRTEQYF
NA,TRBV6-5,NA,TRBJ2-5,TGTGCCAGCAGTTGGACGGGGCAAGAGACCCAGTACTTC,CASSWTGQETQYF
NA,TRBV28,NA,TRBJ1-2,TGTGCCAGCAGTTTACAGGGCGGCTATGGCTACACCTTC,CASSLQGGYGYTF
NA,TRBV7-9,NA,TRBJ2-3,TGTGCCAGCAGCACTTCCGGGAACACAGATACGCAGTATTTT,CASSTSGNTDTQYF
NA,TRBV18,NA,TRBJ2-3,TGTGCCAGCTCACGGGTACACACAGATACGCAGTATTTT,CASSRVHTDTQYF
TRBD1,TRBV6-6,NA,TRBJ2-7,TGTGCCAGCACAACAGGGGGGCGTGAGCAGTACTTC,CASTTGGREQYF
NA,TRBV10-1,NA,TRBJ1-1,TGCGCCAGCAGTGACACCTTGGGGGGGTACACTGAAGCTTTCTTT,CASSDTLGGYTEAFF
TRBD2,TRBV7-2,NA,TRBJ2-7,TGTGCCAGCAGCTCCCAAGTCCGCGGGGGGTCCACCTACGAGCAGTACTTC,CASSSQVRGGSTYEQYF
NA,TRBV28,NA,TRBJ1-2,TGTGCCAGCAGTGGGCGGGACGGCACTAACTATGGCTACACCTTC,CASSGRDGTNYGYTF
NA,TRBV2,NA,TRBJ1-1,TGTGCCACCGCCCCCAACGGGGGGGGGAACACTGAAGCTTTCTTT,CATAPNGGGNTEAFF
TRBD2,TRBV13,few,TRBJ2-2,TGTGCCAGCAGCGCACCGGGACTAGCGGGAGCCGCCTCCTCCGGGGAGCTGTTTTTT,CASSAPGLAGAASSGELFF
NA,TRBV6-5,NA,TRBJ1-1,TGTGCCAGCAGCCTGACCAGGGCCATGAACACTGAAGCTTTCTTT,CASSLTRAMNTEAFF